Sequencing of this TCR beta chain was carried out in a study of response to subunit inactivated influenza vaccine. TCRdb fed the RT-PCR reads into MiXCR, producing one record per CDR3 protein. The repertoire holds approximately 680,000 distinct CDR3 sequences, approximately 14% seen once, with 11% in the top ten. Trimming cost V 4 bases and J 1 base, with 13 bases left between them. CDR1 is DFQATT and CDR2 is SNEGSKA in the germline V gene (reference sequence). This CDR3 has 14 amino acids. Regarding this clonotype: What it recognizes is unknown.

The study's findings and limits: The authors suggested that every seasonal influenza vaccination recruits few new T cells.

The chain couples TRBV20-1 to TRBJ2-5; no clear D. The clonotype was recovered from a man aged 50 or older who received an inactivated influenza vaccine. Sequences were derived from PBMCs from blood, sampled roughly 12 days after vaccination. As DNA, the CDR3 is TGCAGTGCTACGGAGCGCAGCCCCCAAGAGACCCAGTACTTC. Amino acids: CSATERSPQETQYF.